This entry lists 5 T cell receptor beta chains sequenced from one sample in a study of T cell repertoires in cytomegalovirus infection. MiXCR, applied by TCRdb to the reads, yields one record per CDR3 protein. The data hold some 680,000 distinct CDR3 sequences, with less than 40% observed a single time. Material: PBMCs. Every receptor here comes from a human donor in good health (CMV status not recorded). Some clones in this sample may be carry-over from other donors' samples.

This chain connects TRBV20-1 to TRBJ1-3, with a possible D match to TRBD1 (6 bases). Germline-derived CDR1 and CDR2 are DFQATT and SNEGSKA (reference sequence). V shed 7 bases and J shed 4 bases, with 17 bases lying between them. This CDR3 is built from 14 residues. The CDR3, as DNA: TGCAGTGTAGGGGGGCTGGGGGGCGGAAACACCATATATTTT. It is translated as CSVGGLGGGNTIYF.

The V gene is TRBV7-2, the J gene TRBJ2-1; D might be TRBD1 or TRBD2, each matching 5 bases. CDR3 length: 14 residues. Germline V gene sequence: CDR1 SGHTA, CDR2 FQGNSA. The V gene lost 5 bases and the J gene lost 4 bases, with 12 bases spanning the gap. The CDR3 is CASSPGTDYNEQFF. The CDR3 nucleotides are TGTGCCAGCAGCCCCGGGACGGATTACAATGAGCAGTTCTTC.

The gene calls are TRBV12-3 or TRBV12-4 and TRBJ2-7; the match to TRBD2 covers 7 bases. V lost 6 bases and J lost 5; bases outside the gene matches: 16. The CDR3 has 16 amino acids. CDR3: CASSNTRLAGTNEQYF. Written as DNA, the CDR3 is TGTGCCAGCAGCAACACACGACTAGCTGGGACGAACGAGCAGTACTTC.

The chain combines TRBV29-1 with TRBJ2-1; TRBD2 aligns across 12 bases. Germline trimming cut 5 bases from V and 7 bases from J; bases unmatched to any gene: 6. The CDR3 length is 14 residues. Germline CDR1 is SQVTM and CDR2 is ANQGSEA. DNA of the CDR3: TGCAGCGTTTCGACTAGCGGGAGTAAGAATGAGCAGTTCTTC. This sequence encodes CSVSTSGSKNEQFF.

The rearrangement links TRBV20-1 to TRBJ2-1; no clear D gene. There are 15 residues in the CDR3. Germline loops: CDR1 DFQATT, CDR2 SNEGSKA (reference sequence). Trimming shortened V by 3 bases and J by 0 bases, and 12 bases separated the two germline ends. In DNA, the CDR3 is TGCAGTGCTAGTTGGGTACCGCGCTCCTACAATGAGCAGTTCTTC. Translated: CSASWVPRSYNEQFF.